Presented here are 5 T cell receptor beta chains from one specimen sequenced in a study of memory CD4+ T cells and cytomegalovirus serostatus. The sort gate was single viable CD3+CD4+CD8-CD45RO+ cells for memory CD4+ T cells. Measured with immunoSEQ multiplex PCR; TCRdb has only the in-frame clones, and not every one. Among over 50,000 clones listed, 75% to 85% were seen once. Sequenced: memory CD4+ T cells from blood. The receptors stem from an adult in good health and CMV-seronegative.

The chain uses TRBV30 and TRBJ1-5, with D uncertain. V was cut by 2 bases and J by 6 bases, with 11 bases left in between. From germline, CDR1 is GTSNPN and CDR2 SVGIG (reference sequence). The CDR3 length is 13 residues. The CDR3 loop is CAWSLRAGQPQHF. CDR3 DNA sequence: TGTGCCTGGAGTCTTAGGGCAGGTCAGCCCCAGCATTTT.

The gene calls are TRBV9 and TRBJ1-1, with TRBD1 identical over 8 bases. Germline CDR1 and CDR2: SGDLS and YYNGEE. This CDR3 comprises 15 residues. Trimming took 0 bases from V and 3 from J; bases not matched to a gene: 4. The CDR3 nucleotides read TGTGCCAGCAGCGTAGGGGGGACAGGCGACACTGAAGCTTTCTTT. Translating gives CASSVGGTGDTEAFF.

The rearrangement joins TRBV5-5 to TRBJ1-1; D is possibly TRBD1 (5 bases). Germline loops: CDR1 SGHKS, CDR2 YYEKEE (reference sequence). The CDR3 spans 14 residues. Trimming cost V 1 base and J 1 base, with 8 bases left between them. The CDR3 here is CASSLTDRNTEAFF. The CDR3 DNA reads as TGTGCCAGCAGCTTGACAGACAGGAACACTGAAGCTTTCTTT.

The rearrangement links TRBV6-5 to TRBJ2-3; no clear D gene. Germline V lookup: CDR1 MNHEY, CDR2 SVGAGI. With 5 bases removed from V and 6 bases from J, the gap between germline ends came to 15 bases. The CDR3 sequence is 14 residues long. The CDR3 sequence: CASSPRRLRDTQYF. CDR3 coding DNA: TGTGCCAGCAGTCCCCGGCGGCTCCGGGATACGCAGTATTTT.

This sequence joins TRBV11-2 and TRBJ2-7; weak D call: TRBD1 (6 bases). The CDR3 runs 16 residues. Germline CDR1 SGHAT, CDR2 FQNNGV. V lost 0 bases and J lost 2, with 14 bases in between. The CDR3, as DNA: TGTGCCAGCAGCTTAGAAGACAGGCTAGCTACCTACGAGCAGTACTTC. This gives the protein CASSLEDRLATYEQYF. The full variable domain, with the rest looked up from reference TRBV11-2 and TRBJ2-7, is EAGVAQSPRYKIIEKRQSVAFWCNPISGHATLYWYQQILGQGPKLLIQFQNNGVVDDSQLPKDRFSAERLKGVDSTLKIQPAKLEDSAVYLCASSLEDRLATYEQYFGPGTRLTVT.